This TCR beta chain was captured by sequencing in a study of T cells in Graves' hyperthyroidism and ophthalmopathy. In the case of this clonotype: Its antigen is unidentified.

Germline loops: CDR1 SGDLS, CDR2 YYNGEE. The CDR3 covers 14 residues. The V segment lost 0 bases and the J segment 6 bases; nucleotides outside the gene matches: 3. Findings and limits, study-wide: Model predictions of ophthalmopathy came a median approximately 6 months before onset.

RNA transcripts yielded amplified TCR beta CDR3 regions. A set of HTBI primers served as the primers for a first-round RT-PCR of the TCR CDR3. TCRdb reprocessed the multiplex PCR reads via MiXCR and lists one record per CDR3 protein. The table includes over 300,000 distinct CDR3 sequences, about 14% detected once. The sequencing sample was made of blood. The chain is built from TRBV9 and TRBJ2-7; TRBD2 aligns across 10 bases. The TCR comes from a woman aged 55-70 years with Graves' hyperthyroidism. CDR3 DNA sequence: TGTGCCAGCAGCGTAGATAGCGGGAGGATCGAGCAGTACTTC. It encodes CASSVDSGRIEQYF.